These 22 T cell receptor beta chains were sequenced from one sample in a study of cytomegalovirus exposure and HLA in healthy donors. Researchers ran the PCR with 60 Vbeta and 13 Jbeta primers. Sequenced by immunoSEQ multiplex PCR; TCRdb stores in-frame clones only, minus some. The repertoire holds roughly 93,000 clones, with just under 80% as singletons. The source material was PBMCs. These TCRs come from a man younger than 45 in good health and CMV-seronegative.

V is TRBV5-8 and J is TRBJ1-2; possible D gene TRBD1, 6 bases. This CDR3 region has 14 residues. V was shortened by 1 base and J by 4 bases, with 11 bases between the two germline ends. Germline CDR1 and CDR2: SGHTS and YDEGEE. CDR3 loop: CASSLLQGIYGYTF. The CDR3 DNA is TGTGCCAGCAGCTTGTTACAGGGAATCTATGGCTACACCTTC.

This clone has a single count. V gene TRBV18 combines with J gene TRBJ2-7, with TRBD1 matching 7 bases. Germline V gene data show CDR1 as KGHSH and CDR2 as LQKENI. There are 14 residues in the CDR3. Unmatched junction bases numbered 8, after V lost 6 bases and J lost 3 bases. CDR3 residues: CASSQDRVRYEQYF. CDR3 coding DNA: TGTGCCAGCTCCCAAGACAGGGTTCGCTACGAGCAGTACTTC.

This clone appeared a single time. The chain joins TRBV11-3 to TRBJ1-6; a weak D match, TRBD1 (6 bases). Trimming took off 0 bases at V and 0 bases at J, with 15 bases between the two ends. This CDR3 is 19 amino acids long. Germline V lookup: CDR1 SGHNT, CDR2 YENEEA. The CDR3 bases are TGTGCCAGCAGCTTAGATAAGAACAGGGAGTCCTCCTATAATTCACCCCTCCACTTT. This gives the protein CASSLDKNRESSYNSPLHF.

The V gene is TRBV11-2, the J gene TRBJ2-7, with D perhaps TRBD2 (5 bases). V dropped 8 bases and J dropped 3 bases, with 17 bases sitting between them. Germline V CDR1 and CDR2: SGHAT, FQNNGV. The CDR3 loop spans 14 amino acids. CDR3 residues: CASAEDWIIYEQYF. DNA of the CDR3: TGTGCCAGCGCGGAGGATTGGATAATCTACGAGCAGTACTTC.

This chain links TRBV18 with TRBJ2-2, with D uncertain. The germline gives CDR1 KGHSH, CDR2 LQKENI. Trimming stripped 0 bases from V and 8 bases from J, with 10 bases between. The CDR3 has 14 amino acids. CDR3 nucleotide sequence: TGTGCCAGCTCACCACCGGGCAGGTCAGGGGAGCTGTTTTTT. This sequence encodes CASSPPGRSGELFF.

The chain employs TRBV7-9 and TRBJ2-7; TRBD2 is a possible D gene (5 bases). The CDR3 extends over 17 amino acids. Trimming cost V 0 bases and J 3 bases, with 18 bases left between them. Germline V gene lookup returns CDR1 SEHNR and CDR2 FQNEAQ (reference sequence). The CDR3 bases are TGTGCCAGCAGCTTAGCGCTCAGGCCCCAAGCGGACTACGAGCAGTACTTC. Protein sequence: CASSLALRPQADYEQYF.

The CDR3 DNA follows: TGTGCCAGCAGTAAACAGGGGGGCACAGATACGCAGTATTTT. This translates into CASSKQGGTDTQYF. This chain links TRBV2 with TRBJ2-3; 8 bases are a match to TRBD1. The junction had 2 bases not matched to a gene; V was cut back by 5 bases and J by 1 base. Per the germline V gene, CDR1 is SNHLY and CDR2 is FYNNEI. The CDR3 length is 14 residues.

This chain links TRBV18 with TRBJ2-5, with D possibly matching TRBD1 (5 bases). The V end lost 3 bases, the J end lost 2 bases, and 7 bases lay between the germline ends. This CDR3 has 13 amino acids. Germline V CDR1 and CDR2: KGHSH, LQKENI. CDR3 region: CASSPTGQETQYF. The CDR3 DNA follows: TGTGCCAGCTCACCTACAGGACAAGAGACCCAGTACTTC.

The V gene is TRBV29-1, the J gene TRBJ1-5; D possibly corresponds to TRBD1 (5 bases). V gave up 7 bases and J gave up 2 bases, with 12 bases separating them. The CDR3 totals 13 residues. CDR1 and CDR2 from the germline V gene are SQVTM and ANQGSEA. The CDR3 protein is CSAQGGRNQPQHF. CDR3 sequence (DNA): TGCAGCGCGCAGGGAGGGCGCAATCAGCCCCAGCATTTT.

Only one count was recorded for this clone. The chain joins TRBV5-1 to TRBJ1-2; 9 bases line up with TRBD1. With 4 bases clipped from V and 4 bases from J, the junction kept 5 bases outside the gene matches. The CDR3 runs to 14 residues. CDR1 is SGHRS, CDR2 YFSETQ, per germline. The CDR3 region is CASSTGGWGYGYTF. The CDR3, as DNA: TGCGCCAGCAGCACAGGGGGCTGGGGCTATGGCTACACCTTC.

This chain links TRBV7-9 with TRBJ2-1, with 8 bases matching TRBD2. The CDR3 loop spans 15 amino acids. V dropped 5 bases and J dropped 7; count of bases not matched to a gene: 10. Germline-derived CDR1 and CDR2 are SEHNR and FQNEAQ (reference sequence). The CDR3 coding sequence is TGTGCCAGCAGCCCCAGAGCGGGAGCAGGGAATGAGCAGTTCTTC. Protein sequence: CASSPRAGAGNEQFF.

The chain has TRBV6-5 and TRBJ1-1; D perhaps matches TRBD1 (6 bases). The CDR3 loop spans 15 amino acids. V lost 2 bases, J lost 5 bases, and 15 bases lay in between. Germline V gene sequence: CDR1 MNHEY, CDR2 SVGAGI. In nucleotides, the CDR3 is TGTGCCAGCAGTTACACGACAGGAATAGGTACTGAAGCTTTCTTT. Amino acid sequence: CASSYTTGIGTEAFF.

The chain is built from TRBV30 and TRBJ1-1, with 7 bases aligning to TRBD1. Trimming removed 1 base from V and 6 bases from J; junction bases left unmatched: 11. This CDR3 is built from 15 residues. Germline CDR1 reads GTSNPN; CDR2 reads SVGIG (reference sequence). CDR3: CAWSAPGQVFSEAFF. In nucleotides, the CDR3 is TGTGCCTGGAGTGCTCCCGGACAGGTTTTTTCTGAAGCTTTCTTT.

This clone showed up just once. The chain links TRBV5-1 to TRBJ2-2; 13 nucleotides align to TRBD2. This CDR3 spans 16 amino acids. CDR1 is SGHRS and CDR2 is YFSETQ in the germline V gene. Trimming removed 4 bases from V and 0 bases from J; junction bases left unmatched: 0. The CDR3 sequence: CASSGLAGANTGELFF. The CDR3 bases are TGCGCCAGCAGCGGACTAGCGGGGGCGAACACCGGGGAGCTGTTTTTT.

The sample holds one count of this clone. The chain joins TRBV15 to TRBJ1-4; 9 nucleotides line up with TRBD1. CDR1 and CDR2 from the germline V gene are LNHNV and YYDKDF (reference sequence). The J segment lost 8 bases and the V segment lost 2 bases, leaving 9 bases of the junction unmatched. This CDR3 has 16 amino acids. CDR3 sequence (DNA): TGTGCCACCAGCAGATCCCCCGGGACAGGGAGCGAAAAACTGTTTTTT. Amino acids: CATSRSPGTGSEKLFF.

The gene calls are TRBV18 and TRBJ1-5; 12 positions agree with TRBD1. Looked up from germline, CDR1 is KGHSH and CDR2 is LQKENI. J was trimmed by 5 bases and V by 3 bases; bases with no gene match: 5. The CDR3 runs to 16 residues. CDR3 loop: CASSPGDRGLDQPQHF. The CDR3 DNA reads TGTGCCAGCTCACCGGGGGACAGGGGGCTCGATCAGCCCCAGCATTTT.

The V call is TRBV4-1, the J call TRBJ1-2; 10 bases align to TRBD1. The trim removed 4 bases at V and 5 bases at J, leaving 4 bases unmatched. Germline assignment: CDR1 MGHRA and CDR2 YSYEKL. The CDR3 covers 14 residues. The CDR3: CASSRTGGGYGYTF. The CDR3 DNA is TGCGCCAGCAGCCGGACAGGGGGGGGTTATGGCTACACCTTC.

The genes are TRBV27 and TRBJ1-3, with D hard to call. Germline-derived CDR1 and CDR2 are MNHEY and SMNVEV (reference sequence). The V gene lost 6 bases and the J gene lost 9 bases, with 12 bases spanning the gap. The length of the CDR3 is 12 residues. DNA for the CDR3: TGTGCCAGCAGCGGCGGGTTTGGCACCATATATTTT. It yields the protein CASSGGFGTIYF.

The chain employs TRBV19 and TRBJ2-7, with D possibly TRBD1 on 6 matching bases. Germline V gives CDR1 LNHDA, CDR2 SQIVND (reference sequence). V lost 5 bases, J lost 7 bases, and 15 bases lay in between. The CDR3 runs to 13 residues. CDR3 sequence: CASSPGEGEEQYF. Here the CDR3 DNA reads TGTGCCAGTAGTCCCGGAGAGGGGGAAGAGCAGTACTTC.

The V gene is TRBV18, the J gene TRBJ2-3, with TRBD2 matching 7 bases. V lost 2 bases, J lost 1 base, and 3 bases stayed unmatched. This CDR3 region has 15 residues. Per germline, CDR1 KGHSH and CDR2 LQKENI. The CDR3 reads CASSPSSGGTDTQYF. DNA for the CDR3: TGTGCCAGCTCACCATCGAGCGGGGGCACAGATACGCAGTATTTT.

This rearrangement joins TRBV6-5 to TRBJ1-5; 7 nucleotides align to TRBD1. The CDR3 consists of 14 residues. J was trimmed by 5 bases and V by 5 bases; bases with no gene match: 6. Germline assignment: CDR1 MNHEY and CDR2 SVGAGI. This chain's CDR3 is CASSKQGRDQPQHF. The CDR3 DNA reads as TGTGCCAGCAGTAAACAGGGGAGAGATCAGCCCCAGCATTTT.

This clone was detected only a few times. The V call is TRBV7-2, the J call TRBJ2-5, with 12 bases lining up with TRBD2. CDR1 and CDR2 from the germline V gene are SGHTA and FQGNSA. The CDR3 sequence is 17 residues long. V was pared by 2 bases and J by 0 bases, with 4 bases of the junction left unmatched. The CDR3 bases are TGTGCCAGCAGCTTACAGAGACTAGCGGGGGACCAAGAGACCCAGTACTTC. Residues: CASSLQRLAGDQETQYF. The whole variable domain, filled in from reference TRBV7-2 and TRBJ2-5, reads GAGVSQSPSNKVTEKGKDVELRCDPISGHTALYWYRQSLGQGLEFLIYFQGNSAPDKSGLPSDRFSAERTGGSVSTLTIQRTQQEDSAVYLCASSLQRLAGDQETQYFGPGTRLLVL.